These 31 T cell receptor beta chains came from one sample sequenced in a study of identifying expanded T cells in peripheral blood. Some clones are missing from TCRdb's copy, which holds only in-frame ones; the method was immunoSEQ multiplex PCR. The sample carries some 78,000 clones, less than 90% recorded once. Sequenced sample: blood. The receptors were sampled from a person between 18 and 69 years old in good health.

The chain recombines TRBV20-1 with TRBJ2-7; no reliable D call. This CDR3 is built from 11 residues. Germline V CDR1 and CDR2: DFQATT, SNEGSKA (reference sequence). Trimming removed 1 base from V and 3 bases from J, with 4 bases in between. CDR3 loop: CSARVGYEQYF. CDR3 bases: TGCAGTGCTAGAGTTGGCTACGAGCAGTACTTC.

The chain is built from TRBV5-1 and TRBJ2-3; TRBD1 agrees at 9 bases. There are 15 residues in the CDR3. The germline gives CDR1 SGHRS, CDR2 YFSETQ. Trimming cost V 4 bases and J 7 bases; bases outside gene matches: 10. The CDR3 DNA reads TGCGCCAGCAGCGCAGCGGGACAGGGACAAAATACGCAGTATTTT. This sequence encodes CASSAAGQGQNTQYF.

The V and J genes are TRBV7-2 and TRBJ2-1; 8 nucleotides align to TRBD1. The length of the CDR3 is 16 residues. J gave up 0 bases and V 5 bases, and 6 bases lay outside the gene matches. Germline values: CDR1 SGHTA, CDR2 FQGNSA. The CDR3 here is CASSPGTGSSYNEQFF. DNA of the CDR3: TGTGCCAGCAGCCCCGGGACAGGTAGCTCCTACAATGAGCAGTTCTTC.

The CDR3 nucleotides are TGTGCCAGCAGCTTAGGATCTTGGGGACAGGGGGCAGAGACCCAGTACTTC. Translated: CASSLGSWGQGAETQYF. The chain couples TRBV7-2 to TRBJ2-5, with 12 positions matching TRBD1. V shed 1 base and J 4 bases; nucleotides not matched to a gene: 7. The CDR3 runs 17 residues. Germline V gives CDR1 SGHTA, CDR2 FQGNSA.

The chain recombines TRBV6-6 with TRBJ1-1; 8 positions match TRBD1. Germline-derived CDR1 and CDR2 are MNHNY and SVGAGI (reference sequence). The CDR3 loop spans 15 amino acids. With 2 bases clipped from V and 1 base from J, the junction kept 3 bases outside the gene matches. The CDR3 protein is CASSYGGTGNTEAFF. The CDR3, as DNA: TGTGCCAGCAGTTACGGTGGGACAGGGAACACTGAAGCTTTCTTT.

This clone was recorded once. The rearrangement joins TRBV20-1 to TRBJ2-1; a possible D gene is TRBD1 (6 bases). V was shortened by 2 bases and J by 12 bases, with 8 bases between the two germline ends. From germline, CDR1 is DFQATT and CDR2 SNEGSKA (reference sequence). CDR3 length: 10 residues. Here the CDR3 DNA reads TGCAGTGCTAGACAACAGGGGCAGTTCTTC. The encoded protein is CSARQQGQFF.

This clone was seen a single time. The genes are TRBV6-1 and TRBJ2-3; 15 nucleotides agree with TRBD2. Germline V gene lookup returns CDR1 MNHNS and CDR2 SASEGT. The CDR3 spans 15 residues. Unmatched junction bases numbered 2, after V lost 4 bases and J lost 6 bases. This CDR3 reads CASSGGLAGGDTQYF. The CDR3 DNA sequence: TGTGCCAGCAGTGGTGGACTAGCGGGAGGGGATACGCAGTATTTT.

The V call is TRBV5-6, the J call TRBJ2-1; D possibly matches TRBD1 or TRBD2 (6 bases each). CDR1 SGHDT and CDR2 YYEEEE come from the germline V gene. Trimming took off 0 bases at V and 7 bases at J, with 11 bases between the two ends. This CDR3 contains 14 residues. The CDR3 coding sequence is TGTGCCAGCAGCTTGGTTCAGGGGAGGAATGAGCAGTTCTTC. This translates into CASSLVQGRNEQFF.

The chain uses TRBV16 and TRBJ2-1, with D maybe TRBD2 (6 bases). Trimming took off 4 bases at V and 0 bases at J, with 10 bases between the two ends. The CDR3 sequence is 15 residues long. Per germline, CDR1 KGHSY and CDR2 FQNENV. CDR3 protein: CASSPLGGSYNEQFF. CDR3 sequence (DNA): TGTGCCAGCAGCCCCTTGGGGGGCTCCTACAATGAGCAGTTCTTC.

This chain uses TRBV6-6 with TRBJ1-5, with 7 positions matching TRBD1. The trim removed 5 bases at V and 5 bases at J, leaving 9 bases unmatched. The CDR3 is 15 residues long. Germline V gives CDR1 MNHNY, CDR2 SVGAGI (reference sequence). The CDR3 loop reads CASSGGTVRDQPQHF. In DNA, the CDR3 is TGTGCCAGCAGTGGTGGGACAGTGAGGGATCAGCCCCAGCATTTT.

V gene TRBV28 combines with J gene TRBJ2-7; 8 bases are a match to TRBD2. The germline V gene encodes CDR1 MDHEN and CDR2 SYDVKM. The CDR3 loop spans 14 amino acids. The ends lost 4 bases at V and 2 bases at J; junction bases unmatched: 4. In nucleotides, the CDR3 is TGTGCCAGCAGTTCACTAGCGGAGACCTACGAGCAGTACTTC. This codes for CASSSLAETYEQYF.

The chain employs TRBV6-4 and TRBJ2-7, with D unresolved. Looked up from germline, CDR1 is MRHNA and CDR2 is SNTAGT. V lost 2 bases to trimming and J lost 4 bases, with 6 bases between them. CDR3 length: 12 residues. This chain's CDR3 is CASSDPGYEQYF. CDR3 in DNA: TGTGCCAGCAGTGACCCCGGGTACGAGCAGTACTTC.

The rearrangement links TRBV28 to TRBJ2-3, with D possibly matching TRBD1 (5 bases). Germline CDR1 and CDR2: MDHEN and SYDVKM. This CDR3 is 12 amino acids long. The V end lost 4 bases, the J end lost 6 bases, and 8 bases lay between the germline ends. The CDR3 DNA follows: TGTGCCAGCAGTTCTAAGGGGGATACGCAGTATTTT. This encodes CASSSKGDTQYF.

V and J are TRBV23-1 and TRBJ1-3; D perhaps matches TRBD1 (5 bases). TRBV23-1 is filed as an ORF, its function uncertain. With 7 bases removed from V and 0 bases from J, the gap between germline ends came to 16 bases. The CDR3 runs 16 residues. CDR3 residues: CASIPGPKDSGNTIYF. The CDR3 nucleotides read TGCGCCAGCATACCGGGACCTAAAGACTCTGGAAACACCATATATTTT.

V is TRBV18 and J is TRBJ1-2; no clear D gene. CDR3 length equals 18 residues. Trimming shortened V by 3 bases and J by 1 base, and 21 bases separated the two germline ends. Germline CDR1 and CDR2: KGHSH and LQKENI. The CDR3 sequence: CASSPSGLAGVGNYGYTF. CDR3 bases: TGTGCCAGCTCACCGTCAGGTTTGGCCGGGGTCGGTAACTATGGCTACACCTTC.

As to this clone: One junction end does not reproduce the germline sequence, and a read error may be involved. The V and J genes are TRBV7-7 and TRBJ2-1; tentative D call: TRBD1 (5 bases). The CDR3 is 14 amino acids. The germline gives CDR1 SSHAT, CDR2 FNYEAQ (reference sequence). The CDR3 spells CASSLDSDSNEQFF. In DNA, the CDR3 is TGTGCTAGCAGCTTAGATTCAGACAGCAATGAGCAGTTCTTC.

The chain employs TRBV5-4 and TRBJ1-4; 7 nucleotides agree with TRBD1. Trimming took 0 bases from V and 4 from J; bases not matched to a gene: 0. The CDR3 loop spans 14 amino acids. CDR1 and CDR2 (germline): SGHNT, YYREEE (reference sequence). The CDR3 protein is CASSLDRGNEKLFF. The CDR3 nucleotides are TGTGCCAGCAGCTTGGACAGGGGTAATGAAAAACTGTTTTTT.

This sequence joins TRBV19 and TRBJ1-5; D is unresolved. Trimming cost V 3 bases and J 0 bases, with 6 bases left between them. Germline V lookup: CDR1 LNHDA, CDR2 SQIVND (reference sequence). This CDR3 has 14 residues. DNA for the CDR3: TGTGCCAGTAGTATCGGCAGTAGCAATCAGCCCCAGCATTTT. Translation: CASSIGSSNQPQHF. Complete variable domain (other parts from reference TRBV19 and TRBJ1-5): DGGITQSPKYLFRKEGQNVTLSCEQNLNHDAMYWYRQDPGQGLRLIYYSQIVNDFQKGDIAEGYSVSREKKESFPLTVTSAQKNPTAFYLCASSIGSSNQPQHFGDGTRLSIL.

The V and J genes are TRBV10-3 and TRBJ1-1; D possibly corresponds to TRBD1 (6 bases). Looked up from germline, CDR1 is ENHRY and CDR2 is SYGVKD. This CDR3 spans 13 amino acids. Trimming removed 8 bases at V and 0 bases at J, with 10 bases between. The chain's CDR3 is CAIEDRMNTEAFF. CDR3 in DNA: TGTGCCATCGAAGACAGGATGAACACTGAAGCTTTCTTT.

V usage is TRBV7-9 and J usage is TRBJ1-2; D might be TRBD1 (5 bases). V shed 0 bases and J shed 6 bases, with 14 bases lying between them. The CDR3 is 15 amino acids. Germline lookup yields CDR1 SEHNR and CDR2 FQNEAQ (reference sequence). CDR3: CASSLALSGVDGYTF. The CDR3 bases are TGTGCCAGCAGCTTAGCGCTTTCGGGGGTGGATGGCTACACCTTC.

The chain is built from TRBV2 and TRBJ1-2, with D hard to call. CDR3 length equals 12 residues. Germline V lookup: CDR1 SNHLY, CDR2 FYNNEI. Trimming removed 6 bases at V and 7 bases at J, with 12 bases between. In DNA, the CDR3 is TGTGCCAGCAGCAGATTGGGTTTTGGCTACACCTTC. Amino acids: CASSRLGFGYTF. Full variable domain (missing parts from reference TRBV2 and TRBJ1-2): EPEVTQTPSHQVTQMGQEVILRCVPISNHLYFYWYRQILGQKVEFLVSFYNNEISEKSEIFDDQFSVERPDGSNFTLKIRSTKLEDSAMYFCASSRLGFGYTFGSGTRLTVV.

This chain links TRBV6-1 with TRBJ2-7; D is undetermined. V was cut by 5 bases and J by 4 bases, with 12 bases left in between. Germline CDR1 reads MNHNS; CDR2 reads SASEGT. The CDR3 covers 13 residues. This CDR3 reads CASSLTGYYEQYF. In DNA form, the CDR3 reads TGTGCCAGCAGTCTGACGGGCTATTACGAGCAGTACTTC.

The rearrangement uses TRBV5-1 and TRBJ2-7; D might be TRBD1 (6 bases). V shed 4 bases and J shed 2 bases, with 13 bases lying between them. This CDR3 has 14 amino acids. Germline-derived CDR1 and CDR2 are SGHRS and YFSETQ. The CDR3: CASSARGLTYEQYF. The DNA of the CDR3 is TGCGCCAGCAGCGCCAGGGGCCTTACCTACGAGCAGTACTTC.

The V call is TRBV5-1, the J call TRBJ2-5, with D perhaps TRBD2 (7 bases). V lost 7 bases and J lost 3, with 19 bases in between. In germline, CDR1 is SGHRS, CDR2 YFSETQ. This CDR3 region has 15 residues. In DNA form, the CDR3 reads TGCGCCAGCCTCCTTGGAGGGGGGGCTGAAGAGACCCAGTACTTC. This gives the protein CASLLGGGAEETQYF.

The chain recombines TRBV5-6 with TRBJ1-2, with TRBD1 matching over 8 bases. Germline V gives CDR1 SGHDT, CDR2 YYEEEE. The ends lost 4 bases at V and 0 bases at J; junction bases unmatched: 5. The CDR3 length is 15 residues. Here the CDR3 reads CASSPVGQANYGYTF. In DNA form, the CDR3 reads TGTGCCAGCAGCCCGGTGGGACAGGCTAACTATGGCTACACCTTC.

V is TRBV5-5 and J is TRBJ2-7; no reliable D call. Trimming removed 2 bases at V and 1 base at J, with 10 bases between. This CDR3 spans 14 amino acids. The germline gives CDR1 SGHKS, CDR2 YYEKEE (reference sequence). This CDR3 is CASSFRDLSYEQYF. Here the CDR3 DNA reads TGTGCCAGCAGCTTTCGAGACCTTTCCTACGAGCAGTACTTC.

The chain recombines TRBV4-1 with TRBJ2-2; possibly TRBD2 for D (6 bases). Trimming left V 1 base short and J 5 bases short, with 11 bases between. Germline CDR1 and CDR2: MGHRA and YSYEKL. The CDR3 sequence is 15 residues long. This chain's CDR3 is CASSQGGDGTGELFF. The CDR3 DNA sequence: TGCGCCAGCAGCCAAGGGGGGGACGGAACCGGGGAGCTGTTTTTT.

The genes are TRBV6-4 and TRBJ2-3; a weak D match, TRBD2 (6 bases). Trimming took 3 bases from V and 3 from J, leaving 10 bases between them. CDR1 is MRHNA, CDR2 SNTAGT, per germline. This CDR3 region has 14 residues. The CDR3 sequence: CASSEGGETDTQYF. The CDR3, as DNA: TGTGCCAGCAGTGAAGGAGGGGAAACAGATACGCAGTATTTT.

Only a few counts were recorded for this clone. This sequence joins TRBV27 and TRBJ2-7; weak D call: TRBD2 (7 bases). CDR3 length equals 16 residues. Looked up from germline, CDR1 is MNHEY and CDR2 is SMNVEV (reference sequence). The germline V and J ends were trimmed by 2 bases and 3 bases, with 17 bases remaining between them. In DNA form, the CDR3 reads TGTGCCAGCAGTTTAAATGATGCAGCGGGACACTACGAGCAGTACTTC. Its translation is CASSLNDAAGHYEQYF.

This clone was seen a few times. This sequence joins TRBV20-1 and TRBJ1-1; D call uncertain. The germline gives CDR1 DFQATT, CDR2 SNEGSKA (reference sequence). V was trimmed by 8 bases and J by 6 bases, leaving 10 bases between them. The CDR3 is made up of 10 amino acids. The CDR3 reads CSPNTAEAFF. The CDR3 nucleotides are TGCAGTCCCAATACCGCTGAAGCTTTCTTT.

The V call is TRBV19, the J call TRBJ2-5; tentative D call: TRBD2 (5 bases). The V gene's germline CDR1 is LNHDA and CDR2 SQIVND (reference sequence). CDR3 length equals 15 residues. Between the trimmed V and J ends, which lost 8 bases and 2 bases, there was a span of 18 bases. The CDR3: CASRPRFSDQETQYF. The CDR3 DNA reads TGTGCCAGTCGCCCACGGTTTAGCGATCAAGAGACCCAGTACTTC.